Below are 20 T cell receptor beta chains sequenced from a single sample in a study of early T cells in non-severe SARS-CoV-2 infection. MiXCR, applied by TCRdb to the 5' RACE reads, yields one record per CDR3 protein. The sample has about 20,000 distinct CDR3 sequences, about 4.4% seen once; the top ten hold about 5.8%. Source material: whole blood. Every receptor here comes from an adult who was a healthcare worker with PCR-confirmed SARS-CoV-2 infection or an uninfected control (not recorded which).

This clonotype was detected many times. The chain employs TRBV13 and TRBJ1-2; D is unresolved. V was trimmed by 2 bases and J by 4 bases, leaving 11 bases between them. Germline V gene data show CDR1 as PRHDT and CDR2 as FYEKMQ (reference sequence). This CDR3 spans 14 amino acids. The CDR3 nucleotides read TGTGCCAGCAGCTTACGGGGTGATCGCTATGGCTACACCTTC. Translating it yields CASSLRGDRYGYTF.

In its sample, this clonotype was seen many times. V is TRBV7-9 and J is TRBJ1-5; D is uncertain. The CDR3 covers 13 residues. Germline V gene data show CDR1 as SEHNR and CDR2 as FQNEAQ (reference sequence). Between the trimmed V and J ends, which lost 5 bases and 3 bases, there was a span of 8 bases. CDR3 nucleotides: TGTGCCAGCAGCATCGCCACCAATCAGCCCCAGCATTTT. Protein: CASSIATNQPQHF.

The chain links TRBV7-9 to TRBJ2-7, with 7 bases that match TRBD2. CDR1 SEHNR and CDR2 FQNEAQ come from the germline V gene (reference sequence). The V gene end was trimmed by 2 bases and the J gene end by 1 base; junction bases not matched to a gene: 2. There are 14 residues in the CDR3. The DNA of the CDR3 is TGTGCCAGCAGCTTATTCGGGGGGTCCTACGAGCAGTACTTC. Translation gives CASSLFGGSYEQYF.

This clonotype was recorded many times. This rearrangement joins TRBV28 to TRBJ1-5; 7 bases agree with TRBD1. The germline CDR1 and CDR2 sequences are MDHEN and SYDVKM. V trimming: 6 bases; J trimming: 1 base; junction bases outside the gene matches: 6. This CDR3 is built from 15 residues. CDR3 in amino acids: CASRPRTGSNQPQHF. CDR3 in DNA: TGTGCCAGCAGACCCCGGACAGGAAGCAATCAGCCCCAGCATTTT.

By sample share, this clonotype is medium-sized. The chain has TRBV11-2 and TRBJ2-1; D not resolved. With 1 base removed from V and 4 bases from J, the gap between germline ends came to 11 bases. The CDR3 length is 15 residues. Germline V gene lookup returns CDR1 SGHAT and CDR2 FQNNGV. This CDR3 is CASSLGQNRYNEQFF. The CDR3, as DNA: TGTGCCAGCAGCTTAGGGCAGAACCGATACAATGAGCAGTTCTTC. Drawing the rest from reference TRBV11-2 and TRBJ2-1, the complete variable domain is EAGVAQSPRYKIIEKRQSVAFWCNPISGHATLYWYQQILGQGPKLLIQFQNNGVVDDSQLPKDRFSAERLKGVDSTLKIQPAKLEDSAVYLCASSLGQNRYNEQFFGPGTRLTVL.

Only a few counts were recorded for this clonotype. The V gene is TRBV7-9, the J gene TRBJ1-2; tentatively, D is TRBD1 (5 bases). The CDR3 sequence is 14 residues long. Germline values: CDR1 SEHNR, CDR2 FQNEAQ (reference sequence). V gave up 4 bases and J gave up 1 base, with 10 bases separating them. The chain's CDR3 is CASSWKGDNYGYTF. DNA for the CDR3: TGTGCCAGCAGCTGGAAAGGGGATAACTATGGCTACACCTTC. The full variable domain, its missing parts supplied by reference TRBV7-9 and TRBJ1-2, is DTGVSQNPRHKITKRGQNVTFRCDPISEHNRLYWYRQTLGQGPEFLTYFQNEAQLEKSRLLSDRFSAERPKGSFSTLEIQRTEQGDSAMYLCASSWKGDNYGYTFGSGTRLTVV.

This clonotype was counted many times. The rearrangement links TRBV3-1 to TRBJ1-1; D ambiguous. V was cut by 2 bases and J by 1 base, with 11 bases left in between. This CDR3 has 15 residues. Per the germline V gene, CDR1 is LGHDT and CDR2 is YNNKEL (reference sequence). The CDR3 protein is CASSQISSANTEAFF. The CDR3 DNA reads TGTGCCAGCAGCCAAATATCCAGCGCGAACACTGAAGCTTTCTTT.

The chain carries TRBV20-1 and TRBJ2-1; 8 bases line up with TRBD1. Trimming at V came to 8 bases and at J to 10 bases, leaving 19 bases not matched to a gene. The CDR3 has 15 residues. The germline V gene has CDR1 DFQATT and CDR2 SNEGSKA (reference sequence). This CDR3 reads CSYSLTGGFVGEQFF. CDR3 in DNA: TGCAGTTATTCCCTCACAGGGGGGTTTGTTGGAGAGCAGTTCTTC.

As for this clonotype: A much larger clone differs by one base, so this may be a read error. CDR3 nucleotides: TGTGCCAGCACCGTACAGGGAGGCTTTGGCTACACCTTC. Protein: CASTVQGGFGYTF. The rearrangement uses TRBV6-1 and TRBJ1-2, with D perhaps matching TRBD1 (6 bases). CDR3 length equals 13 residues. The V and J ends lost 7 bases and 7 bases respectively, with 16 bases between them. Germline loops: CDR1 MNHNS, CDR2 SASEGT.

This clonotype was counted at least ten times. The V and J genes are TRBV20-1 and TRBJ2-2; 7 nucleotides match TRBD1. The V segment lost 5 bases and the J segment 4 bases; nucleotides outside the gene matches: 19. Per the germline V gene, CDR1 is DFQATT and CDR2 is SNEGSKA (reference sequence). CDR3 length: 18 amino acids. CDR3 bases: TGCAGTGCTGAGAGGGCTTTTGTGGCAGGGGGAATCACCGGGGAGCTGTTTTTT. It is translated as CSAERAFVAGGITGELFF.

The CDR3 reads CASSLTRGHIEYEQYF. CDR3 nucleotide sequence: TGTGCCAGCAGCTTGACGAGGGGGCATATAGAGTACGAGCAGTACTTC. This chain uses TRBV11-2 with TRBJ2-7; 7 bases map to TRBD1. Trimming removed 3 bases from V and 4 bases from J; junction bases left unmatched: 12. Germline lookup yields CDR1 SGHAT and CDR2 FQNNGV. There are 16 residues in the CDR3.

This clonotype was counted at least ten times. This rearrangement joins TRBV6-1 to TRBJ2-7; TRBD2 matches 9 bases. In germline, CDR1 is MNHNS, CDR2 SASEGT. The J segment lost 3 bases and the V segment lost 0 bases, leaving 3 bases of the junction unmatched. This CDR3 contains 15 residues. The CDR3 DNA reads TGTGCCAGCAGTGAAGCTAGCGGGGGTATCTACGAGCAGTACTTC. Its protein is CASSEASGGIYEQYF.

This clonotype was detected ten times or more. J is TRBJ2-1 and V is TRBV5-1; possible D gene TRBD1, 5 bases. The length of the CDR3 is 14 residues. Germline CDR1 reads SGHRS; CDR2 reads YFSETQ. V was clipped by 1 base and J by 4 bases, with 9 bases between them. This chain's CDR3 is CASSLPTAYNEQFF. DNA of the CDR3: TGCGCCAGCAGCTTGCCGACAGCTTACAATGAGCAGTTCTTC.

This clonotype was found many times. This chain joins TRBV7-8 and TRBJ2-2, with TRBD2 identical over 8 bases. From germline, CDR1 is SGHVS and CDR2 FQNEAQ. With 5 bases clipped from V and 0 bases from J, the junction kept 5 bases outside the gene matches. The CDR3 is made up of 16 amino acids. DNA of the CDR3: TGTGCCAGCAGCCTTGCGGGGGGCGCGAACACCGGGGAGCTGTTTTTT. Translating gives CASSLAGGANTGELFF.

There are a few counts of this clonotype. The gene calls are TRBV7-8 and TRBJ2-2; 8 bases align to TRBD2. Germline values: CDR1 SGHVS, CDR2 FQNEAQ. The CDR3 is 15 amino acids. V was clipped by 7 bases and J by 1 base; unmatched bases: 5. For the CDR3, the DNA is TGTGCCAGCAACTACCTAGCGGGGAACACCGGGGAGCTGTTTTTT. Amino acid sequence: CASNYLAGNTGELFF.

This clonotype was recorded many times. V is TRBV7-2 and J is TRBJ1-1, with a possible D match to TRBD1 (5 bases). Germline V gene lookup returns CDR1 SGHTA and CDR2 FQGNSA. Trimming took 5 bases from V and 5 from J, leaving 15 bases between them. CDR3 length: 14 residues. The CDR3, as DNA: TGTGCCAGCAGCCCGCGCAGGGAATTGACTGAAGCTTTCTTT. This codes for CASSPRRELTEAFF.

This clonotype was counted a few times. This chain connects TRBV2 to TRBJ2-2; D is unresolved. V lost 1 base and J 7 bases, leaving 4 bases between the germline ends. Germline CDR1 is SNHLY and CDR2 is FYNNEI. The CDR3 totals 12 residues. CDR3 region: CASSEDYGELFF. Written as DNA, the CDR3 is TGTGCCAGCAGTGAAGACTACGGGGAGCTGTTTTTT. Supplemented by reference TRBV2 and TRBJ2-2, the full variable domain reads EPEVTQTPSHQVTQMGQEVILRCVPISNHLYFYWYRQILGQKVEFLVSFYNNEISEKSEIFDDQFSVERPDGSNFTLKIRSTKLEDSAMYFCASSEDYGELFFGEGSRLTVL.

The chain carries TRBV5-4 and TRBJ1-1, with 8 bases aligning to TRBD1. The V and J ends lost 5 bases and 3 bases, in that order; junction bases with no gene match: 6. This CDR3 is 14 amino acids long. CDR1 and CDR2 (germline): SGHNT, YYREEE (reference sequence). The CDR3 coding sequence is TGTGCCAGCAGTCTAGACAGGGGATACACTGAAGCTTTCTTT. Translation: CASSLDRGYTEAFF.

This chain links TRBV15 with TRBJ2-2; perhaps TRBD1 as D (6 bases). Germline loops: CDR1 LNHNV, CDR2 YYDKDF (reference sequence). The CDR3 has 17 residues. Trimming stripped 3 bases from V and 4 bases from J, with 18 bases between. The DNA of the CDR3 is TGTGCCACCAGCAGTTATCGGGACATGGGGCGCACCGGGGAGCTGTTTTTT. It specifies CATSSYRDMGRTGELFF. Drawing the rest from reference TRBV15 and TRBJ2-2, the complete variable domain is DAMVIQNPRYQVTQFGKPVTLSCSQTLNHNVMYWYQQKSSQAPKLLFHYYDKDFNNEADTPDNFQSRRPNTSFCFLDIRSPGLGDTAMYLCATSSYRDMGRTGELFFGEGSRLTVL.

This clonotype was found many times. J is TRBJ1-1 and V is TRBV6-6, with unresolved D. Germline V gene sequence: CDR1 MNHNY, CDR2 SVGAGI (reference sequence). CDR3 length equals 14 residues. The V end lost 0 bases, the J end lost 2 bases, and 7 bases lay between the germline ends. The CDR3 reads CASSYSMGNTEAFF. The CDR3 DNA reads as TGTGCCAGCAGTTACTCGATGGGTAACACTGAAGCTTTCTTT.